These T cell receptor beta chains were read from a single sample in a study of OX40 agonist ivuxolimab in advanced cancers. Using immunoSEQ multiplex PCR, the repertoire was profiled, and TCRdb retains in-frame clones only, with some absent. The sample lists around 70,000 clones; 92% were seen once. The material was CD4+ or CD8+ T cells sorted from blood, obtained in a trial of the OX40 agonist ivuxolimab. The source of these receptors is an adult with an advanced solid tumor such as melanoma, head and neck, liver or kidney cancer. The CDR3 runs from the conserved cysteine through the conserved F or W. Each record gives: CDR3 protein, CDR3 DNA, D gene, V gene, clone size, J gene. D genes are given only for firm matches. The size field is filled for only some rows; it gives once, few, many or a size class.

CDR3 protein: CASSERGRGQYF; CDR3 DNA: TGTGCCAGCAGCGAGCGGGGACGGGGGCAGTACTTC; D gene: TRBD2; V gene: TRBV5-5; clone size: NA; J gene: TRBJ2-7
CDR3 protein: CASSYGQGAAEAFF; CDR3 DNA: TGTGCCAGCAGTTATGGACAGGGGGCCGCTGAAGCTTTCTTT; D gene: TRBD1; V gene: TRBV6-5; clone size: NA; J gene: TRBJ1-1
CDR3 protein: CASSPGGWSEQYF; CDR3 DNA: TGTGCCAGCAGTCCGGGGGGGTGGTCCGAGCAGTACTTC; D gene: TRBD2; V gene: TRBV6-5; clone size: NA; J gene: TRBJ2-7
CDR3 protein: CASSQERGGGAYEQYF; CDR3 DNA: TGCGCCAGCAGCCAAGAGCGGGGCGGGGGAGCCTACGAGCAGTACTTC; D gene: TRBD2; V gene: TRBV4-1; clone size: NA; J gene: TRBJ2-7
CDR3 protein: CASRGGAPPNEQYF; CDR3 DNA: TGTGCCAGCAGAGGAGGGGCCCCCCCGAACGAGCAGTACTTC; D gene: NA; V gene: TRBV27; clone size: NA; J gene: TRBJ2-7
CDR3 protein: CASTLGGGGDIQYF; CDR3 DNA: TGTGCCAGCACTCTGGGGGGTGGAGGGGACATTCAGTACTTC; D gene: NA; V gene: TRBV6-1; clone size: NA; J gene: TRBJ2-4
CDR3 protein: CASGGRNTEAFF; CDR3 DNA: TGTGCCAGCGGGGGTAGGAACACTGAAGCTTTCTTT; D gene: NA; V gene: TRBV7-9; clone size: few; J gene: TRBJ1-1
CDR3 protein: CASSVNRGPSYNEQFF; CDR3 DNA: TGTGCCAGCAGCGTAAACAGGGGGCCGTCCTACAATGAGCAGTTCTTC; D gene: TRBD1; V gene: TRBV9; clone size: NA; J gene: TRBJ2-1
CDR3 protein: CASSPLAGGETGELFF; CDR3 DNA: TGTGCCAGCAGCCCCCTGGCGGGGGGGGAAACCGGGGAGCTGTTTTTT; D gene: TRBD2; V gene: TRBV7-6; clone size: NA; J gene: TRBJ2-2
CDR3 protein: CASSLGAGGVAKNIQYF; CDR3 DNA: TGTGCCAGCAGTTTAGGAGCAGGGGGTGTAGCCAAAAACATTCAGTACTTC; D gene: TRBD1; V gene: TRBV27; clone size: once; J gene: TRBJ2-4
CDR3 protein: CAWSAGGTYEQYF; CDR3 DNA: TGTGCCTGGAGTGCAGGCGGTACCTACGAGCAGTACTTC; D gene: NA; V gene: TRBV30; clone size: once; J gene: TRBJ2-7
CDR3 protein: CASSPVRGPSYNEQFF; CDR3 DNA: TGTGCCAGCAGCCCGGTTAGGGGGCCGTCCTACAATGAGCAGTTCTTC; D gene: TRBD1; V gene: TRBV7-9; clone size: NA; J gene: TRBJ2-1
CDR3 protein: CASYPGGMNTEAFF; CDR3 DNA: TGTGCCAGCTACCCCGGAGGGATGAACACTGAAGCTTTCTTT; D gene: NA; V gene: TRBV25-1; clone size: NA; J gene: TRBJ1-1
CDR3 protein: CASSWGGGETYEQYF; CDR3 DNA: TGCGCCAGCAGCTGGGGCGGGGGTGAAACCTACGAGCAGTACTTC; D gene: TRBD2; V gene: TRBV5-1; clone size: once; J gene: TRBJ2-7
CDR3 protein: CASSLALAGGTTYNEQFF; CDR3 DNA: TGTGCCAGCAGCTTAGCACTAGCGGGGGGGACTACCTACAATGAGCAGTTCTTC; D gene: TRBD2; V gene: TRBV11-2; clone size: NA; J gene: TRBJ2-1
CDR3 protein: CASSFVQGDYEQYF; CDR3 DNA: TGCGCCAGCAGCTTCGTCCAGGGAGACTACGAGCAGTACTTC; D gene: NA; V gene: TRBV5-1; clone size: NA; J gene: TRBJ2-7
CDR3 protein: CASRAGGVYEQYF; CDR3 DNA: TGTGCCAGCCGGGCAGGGGGCGTCTACGAGCAGTACTTC; D gene: TRBD1; V gene: TRBV27; clone size: NA; J gene: TRBJ2-7
CDR3 protein: CASSLVGDARNTEAFF; CDR3 DNA: TGTGCCAGCAGCTTGGTCGGCGACGCCCGGAACACTGAAGCTTTCTTT; D gene: NA; V gene: TRBV5-6; clone size: NA; J gene: TRBJ1-1
CDR3 protein: CASSLGTGGAYEQYF; CDR3 DNA: TGTGCCAGCAGCTTAGGGACAGGGGGAGCCTACGAGCAGTACTTC; D gene: TRBD1; V gene: TRBV7-2; clone size: NA; J gene: TRBJ2-7
CDR3 protein: CASSFLGSDQPQHF; CDR3 DNA: TGTGCCAGCAGTTTTTTAGGGTCGGATCAGCCCCAGCATTTT; D gene: NA; V gene: TRBV27; clone size: NA; J gene: TRBJ1-5
CDR3 protein: CASSVGTDYGYTF; CDR3 DNA: TGCGCCAGCAGTGTTGGGACAGACTATGGCTACACCTTC; D gene: TRBD1; V gene: TRBV10-1; clone size: NA; J gene: TRBJ1-2
CDR3 protein: CASSYGDGNEKLFF; CDR3 DNA: TGTGCCAGCAGTTACGGCGATGGTAATGAAAAACTGTTTTTT; D gene: NA; V gene: TRBV6-5; clone size: NA; J gene: TRBJ1-4
CDR3 protein: CASSLGTSGLTDTQYF; CDR3 DNA: TGTGCCAGCAGCCTCGGGACTAGCGGGTTGACAGATACGCAGTATTTT; D gene: TRBD2; V gene: TRBV9; clone size: NA; J gene: TRBJ2-3
CDR3 protein: CASSLNLEAFF; CDR3 DNA: TGTGCCAGCAGCTTAAATCTTGAAGCTTTCTTT; D gene: NA; V gene: TRBV7-9; clone size: NA; J gene: TRBJ1-1
CDR3 protein: CASSPGGSADTQYF; CDR3 DNA: TGTGCCTCCTCCCCCGGGGGCAGCGCAGATACGCAGTATTTT; D gene: NA; V gene: TRBV9; clone size: NA; J gene: TRBJ2-3
CDR3 protein: CASSYEGQEANYGYTF; CDR3 DNA: TGTGCCAGCAGTTACGAAGGACAGGAGGCTAACTATGGCTACACCTTC; D gene: TRBD1; V gene: TRBV6-5; clone size: NA; J gene: TRBJ1-2
CDR3 protein: CASYDARTDTQYF; CDR3 DNA: TGTGCCAGCTATGACGCGCGCACAGATACGCAGTATTTT; D gene: NA; V gene: TRBV7-9; clone size: NA; J gene: TRBJ2-3
CDR3 protein: CASSQGVGGGVYNEQFF; CDR3 DNA: TGCGCCAGCAGCCAAGGCGTGGGCGGGGGGGTCTACAATGAGCAGTTCTTC; D gene: TRBD2; V gene: TRBV4-1; clone size: NA; J gene: TRBJ2-1
CDR3 protein: CASGGQGSETQYF; CDR3 DNA: TGTGCCAGTGGGGGACAGGGTTCGGAGACCCAGTACTTC; D gene: TRBD1; V gene: TRBV19; clone size: NA; J gene: TRBJ2-5
CDR3 protein: CASSLVAVSYEQYF; CDR3 DNA: TGTGCCAGCAGCTTGGTGGCGGTTTCCTACGAGCAGTACTTC; D gene: NA; V gene: TRBV5-8; clone size: NA; J gene: TRBJ2-7
CDR3 protein: CASRYTSGGRDEQFF; CDR3 DNA: TGTGCCAGCAGGTACACTAGCGGGGGCAGGGATGAGCAGTTCTTC; D gene: TRBD2; V gene: TRBV7-8; clone size: NA; J gene: TRBJ2-1
CDR3 protein: CASSLFPDRVDNEQFF; CDR3 DNA: TGTGCCAGCAGCTTATTTCCGGACAGGGTGGATAATGAGCAGTTCTTC; D gene: TRBD1; V gene: TRBV11-2; clone size: NA; J gene: TRBJ2-1
CDR3 protein: CASRVVTDTQYF; CDR3 DNA: TGTGCCAGCAGAGTCGTCACAGATACGCAGTATTTT; D gene: NA; V gene: TRBV7-9; clone size: NA; J gene: TRBJ2-3
CDR3 protein: CASGPVHLDGYTF; CDR3 DNA: TGTGCTAGTGGCCCAGTTCATTTAGATGGCTACACCTTC; D gene: NA; V gene: TRBV12-5; clone size: NA; J gene: TRBJ1-2
CDR3 protein: CASSPGSGEADTQYF; CDR3 DNA: TGTGCCAGCAGCCCCGGGAGCGGGGAGGCTGATACGCAGTATTTT; D gene: TRBD2; V gene: TRBV4-2; clone size: once; J gene: TRBJ2-3
CDR3 protein: CASELAGDYEQYF; CDR3 DNA: TGTGCCAGCGAACTAGCGGGGGACTACGAGCAGTACTTC; D gene: TRBD2; V gene: TRBV6-1; clone size: NA; J gene: TRBJ2-7
CDR3 protein: CASSIQLMNTEAFF; CDR3 DNA: TGTGCCAGTAGTATACAACTGATGAACACTGAAGCTTTCTTT; D gene: NA; V gene: TRBV19; clone size: NA; J gene: TRBJ1-1
CDR3 protein: CASATGANTEAFF; CDR3 DNA: TGTGCCAGCGCGACAGGGGCCAACACTGAAGCTTTCTTT; D gene: TRBD1; V gene: TRBV25-1; clone size: NA; J gene: TRBJ1-1
CDR3 protein: CASSPGQTYEQYF; CDR3 DNA: TGTGCCAGCAGCCCCGGACAGACCTACGAGCAGTACTTC; D gene: NA; V gene: TRBV14; clone size: NA; J gene: TRBJ2-7
CDR3 protein: CASSLGGPTYEQYF; CDR3 DNA: TGTGCCAGCAGCTTGGGGGGACCCACCTACGAGCAGTACTTC; D gene: NA; V gene: TRBV5-4; clone size: NA; J gene: TRBJ2-7
CDR3 protein: CASTPGHTDTQYF; CDR3 DNA: TGTGCCAGCACCCCAGGACACACAGATACGCAGTATTTT; D gene: NA; V gene: TRBV7-9; clone size: NA; J gene: TRBJ2-3
CDR3 protein: CSVLLYTQYF; CDR3 DNA: TGCAGCGTTCTCCTTTATACGCAGTATTTT; D gene: NA; V gene: TRBV29-1; clone size: NA; J gene: TRBJ2-3
CDR3 protein: CASSWTTQNTEAFF; CDR3 DNA: TGCGCCAGCAGCTGGACGACGCAGAACACTGAAGCTTTCTTT; D gene: NA; V gene: TRBV5-1; clone size: once; J gene: TRBJ1-1
CDR3 protein: CASSLGLAGVHEQFF; CDR3 DNA: TGTGCCAGCAGCTTAGGGCTAGCGGGGGTCCATGAGCAGTTCTTC; D gene: TRBD2; V gene: TRBV7-2; clone size: once; J gene: TRBJ2-1
CDR3 protein: CASSVINYGYTF; CDR3 DNA: TGTGCCAGCAGCGTAATCAACTATGGCTACACCTTC; D gene: NA; V gene: TRBV9; clone size: NA; J gene: TRBJ1-2
CDR3 protein: CASSDRGSDNEQFF; CDR3 DNA: TGTGCCAGCAGTGACAGGGGCAGCGACAATGAGCAGTTCTTC; D gene: NA; V gene: TRBV6-1; clone size: NA; J gene: TRBJ2-1
CDR3 protein: CSVRGGDYGYTF; CDR3 DNA: TGCAGCGTCAGGGGTGGCGACTATGGCTACACCTTC; D gene: NA; V gene: TRBV29-1; clone size: NA; J gene: TRBJ1-2
CDR3 protein: CASSQVRGGRSNTGELFF; CDR3 DNA: TGTGCCAGCAGCCAAGTTAGGGGCGGTAGATCGAACACCGGGGAGCTGTTTTTT; D gene: NA; V gene: TRBV14; clone size: NA; J gene: TRBJ2-2
CDR3 protein: CASSYSTGQKSYEQYF; CDR3 DNA: TGTGCCAGCAGTTACTCGACAGGGCAGAAGTCCTACGAGCAGTACTTC; D gene: TRBD1; V gene: TRBV6-5; clone size: NA; J gene: TRBJ2-7
CDR3 protein: CASSLARDTQYF; CDR3 DNA: TGTGCCAGCAGCTTAGCCAGGGATACGCAGTATTTT; D gene: NA; V gene: TRBV7-6; clone size: once; J gene: TRBJ2-3
CDR3 protein: CASYVARATEAFF; CDR3 DNA: TGTGCCAGCTACGTGGCCAGGGCCACTGAAGCTTTCTTT; D gene: NA; V gene: TRBV16; clone size: once; J gene: TRBJ1-1
CDR3 protein: CASSVWASGELFF; CDR3 DNA: TGTGCCAGCAGTGTTTGGGCCAGCGGGGAGCTGTTTTTT; D gene: NA; V gene: TRBV2; clone size: NA; J gene: TRBJ2-2
CDR3 protein: CASSQDRAGNEQFF; CDR3 DNA: TGCGCCAGCAGCCAAGATCGGGCGGGGAATGAGCAGTTCTTC; D gene: NA; V gene: TRBV4-1; clone size: NA; J gene: TRBJ2-1
CDR3 protein: CASSLGTGISYEQYF; CDR3 DNA: TGTGCCAGCAGTCTCGGGACAGGGATATCCTACGAGCAGTACTTC; D gene: TRBD1; V gene: TRBV27; clone size: once; J gene: TRBJ2-7
CDR3 protein: CAWSGGIGNQPQHF; CDR3 DNA: TGTGCCTGGAGTGGCGGGATCGGCAATCAGCCCCAGCATTTT; D gene: NA; V gene: TRBV30; clone size: NA; J gene: TRBJ1-5
CDR3 protein: CASAGGESYNEQFF; CDR3 DNA: TGTGCCAGCGCCGGCGGGGAGTCCTACAATGAGCAGTTCTTC; D gene: NA; V gene: TRBV6-1; clone size: NA; J gene: TRBJ2-1
CDR3 protein: CASSFPRGLADTDTQYF; CDR3 DNA: TGTGCCAGCAGCTTTCCTCGGGGACTAGCGGACACAGATACGCAGTATTTT; D gene: TRBD2; V gene: TRBV5-5; clone size: NA; J gene: TRBJ2-3